These 25 T cell receptor beta chains were all obtained from the same sample, sequenced in a study of cytomegalovirus exposure and HLA in healthy donors. Profiling relied on immunoSEQ multiplex PCR, and the TCRdb table lists in-frame clones only, not all of them. The data show more than 90,000 clones, with less than 90% seen just once and less than 4.5% held by the top ten. Specimen: PBMCs. The receptors shown here come from a man between 18 and 35 years old in good health and CMV-seropositive.

This chain links TRBV27 with TRBJ1-4, with TRBD1 as a possible D gene (5 bases). In germline, CDR1 is MNHEY, CDR2 SMNVEV (reference sequence). This CDR3 has 14 residues. V dropped 5 bases and J dropped 5 bases, with 12 bases sitting between them. The CDR3 coding sequence is TGTGCCAGCAGTAGGGGTCGGAACAATGAAAAACTGTTTTTT. It translates to CASSRGRNNEKLFF.

The chain joins TRBV4-3 to TRBJ2-2; TRBD1 matches 7 bases. V lost 4 bases, J lost 6 bases, and 11 bases stayed unmatched. Germline V CDR1 and CDR2: LGHNA, YSLEER. This CDR3 has 16 amino acids. In DNA form, the CDR3 reads TGCGCCAGCAGCCTTCAGGGGACAGTAGTTCCCGGGGAGCTGTTTTTT. This translates into CASSLQGTVVPGELFF.

The chain joins TRBV6-5 to TRBJ2-3; TRBD2 agrees at 9 bases. The CDR3 loop spans 15 amino acids. Per germline, CDR1 MNHEY and CDR2 SVGAGI. Germline trimming cut 4 bases from V and 2 bases from J; bases unmatched to any gene: 4. The CDR3 nucleotides read TGTGCCAGCAGTTCCAGCGGGGGGCCCACAGATACGCAGTATTTT. It encodes CASSSSGGPTDTQYF.

The rearrangement links TRBV4-1 to TRBJ2-1; no clear D. The CDR3 contains 15 residues. The germline V gene has CDR1 MGHRA and CDR2 YSYEKL. Trimming took 0 bases from V and 6 from J, leaving 12 bases between them. For the CDR3, the DNA is TGCGCCAGCAGCCAAGAAAGAGCCAGGTCCAATGAGCAGTTCTTC. It is translated as CASSQERARSNEQFF.

The rearrangement uses TRBV18 and TRBJ2-7, with a tentative D call TRBD2 (6 bases). The CDR3 contains 13 residues. The germline CDR1 and CDR2 sequences are KGHSH and LQKENI. Trimming shortened V by 2 bases and J by 3 bases, and 8 bases separated the two germline ends. The CDR3 loop is CASSPGGIYEQYF. In DNA form, the CDR3 reads TGTGCCAGCTCACCAGGGGGGATCTACGAGCAGTACTTC.

This rearrangement joins TRBV1 to TRBJ2-4; whether TRBD1, the table's D call, matches the DNA was not checked. TRBV1 represents a pseudogene. The CDR3 loop spans 13 amino acids. CDR3 sequence: CTSSQDRGNIQYF. The CDR3, as DNA: TGCACCAGCAGCCAAGACAGGGGTAACATTCAGTACTTC.

V is TRBV6-6 and J is TRBJ2-1, with a possible D match to TRBD1 (5 bases). V was clipped by 0 bases and J by 11 bases, with 8 bases between them. The length of the CDR3 is 12 residues. Germline lookup yields CDR1 MNHNY and CDR2 SVGAGI (reference sequence). CDR3 protein: CASSYSDTQQFF. DNA of the CDR3: TGTGCCAGCAGTTACTCGGACACCCAGCAGTTCTTC.

DNA of the CDR3: TGCGCCACCTCCCCCGGGGGGGGCACAGATACGCAGTATTTT. Protein sequence: CATSPGGGTDTQYF. This chain joins TRBV5-1 and TRBJ2-3; 8 bases match TRBD2. Trimming took 9 bases from V and 1 from J; bases not matched to a gene: 7. The CDR3 consists of 14 residues. Germline V CDR1 and CDR2: SGHRS, YFSETQ.

This clone was seen only once. The chain joins TRBV5-6 to TRBJ1-2; weak D call: TRBD1 (6 bases). Trimming removed 0 bases at V and 3 bases at J, with 12 bases between. The CDR3 is 15 amino acids. Germline assignment: CDR1 SGHDT and CDR2 YYEEEE. CDR3 coding DNA: TGTGCCAGCAGCTTGGGGGGGCGGAACGACTATGGCTACACCTTC. Translation: CASSLGGRNDYGYTF.

The rearrangement links TRBV30 to TRBJ2-1; D gene unclear. Germline CDR1 GTSNPN, CDR2 SVGIG (reference sequence). V was pared by 0 bases and J by 5 bases, with 5 bases between. This CDR3 region has 12 residues. The CDR3, as DNA: TGTGCCTGGAGTGTACCTAACAATGAGCAGTTCTTC. Protein product: CAWSVPNNEQFF.

The chain links TRBV28 to TRBJ1-1, with TRBD1 matching 8 bases. V trimming: 6 bases; J trimming: 2 bases; junction bases outside the gene matches: 5. This CDR3 has 14 amino acids. From germline, CDR1 is MDHEN and CDR2 SYDVKM. The CDR3 protein is CASRTGAVNTEAFF. The CDR3 nucleotides are TGTGCCAGCAGGACAGGGGCCGTAAACACTGAAGCTTTCTTT.

The V call is TRBV14, the J call TRBJ2-5; 7 bases align to TRBD1. V was pared by 2 bases and J by 7 bases, with 13 bases of the junction left unmatched. The germline V gene has CDR1 SGHDN and CDR2 FVKESK. The CDR3 covers 16 residues. The CDR3 DNA follows: TGTGCCAGCAGCCAATACAGGGGATTCCTCCGGGGGACCCAGTACTTC. The encoded protein is CASSQYRGFLRGTQYF. The variable domain in full, completed from reference TRBV14 and TRBJ2-5, reads EAGVTQFPSHSVIEKGQTVTLRCDPISGHDNLYWYRRVMGKEIKFLLHFVKESKQDESGMPNNRFLAERTGGTYSTLKVQPAELEDSGVYFCASSQYRGFLRGTQYFGPGTRLLVL.

This clone was recorded once. Here the CDR3 reads CASSQDSMRVDQPQHF. The DNA of the CDR3 is TGCGCCAGCAGCCAAGATTCTATGAGGGTAGATCAGCCCCAGCATTTT. The genes are TRBV4-1 and TRBJ1-5; no clear D. Per germline, CDR1 MGHRA and CDR2 YSYEKL. This CDR3 comprises 16 residues. The germline V and J ends were trimmed by 0 bases and 5 bases, with 14 bases remaining between them.

The chain is built from TRBV15 and TRBJ2-5; D gene uncertain. The CDR3 extends over 15 amino acids. V lost 7 bases, J lost 4 bases, and 19 bases lay in between. CDR1 LNHNV and CDR2 YYDKDF come from the germline V gene (reference sequence). The CDR3 DNA reads TGTGCCACCAAGCCTTTTGACCACCGAGGAGAGACCCAGTACTTC. Encoded protein: CATKPFDHRGETQYF.

DNA for the CDR3: TGTGCCAGCAGCAAGAGCGGCCTCAATGAGCAGTTCTTC. Translated: CASSKSGLNEQFF. The chain is built from TRBV21-1 and TRBJ2-1; the table's D call of TRBD2 was not tested on the DNA. TRBV21-1 is described as a pseudogene. The CDR3 runs to 13 residues.

The gene calls are TRBV4-1 and TRBJ1-2; TRBD1 matches 7 bases. Germline V lookup: CDR1 MGHRA, CDR2 YSYEKL. This CDR3 spans 15 amino acids. V trimming: 1 base; J trimming: 6 bases; junction bases outside the gene matches: 8. The CDR3 nucleotides are TGCGCCAGCAGCCAAGTGGGGACAGTCGGCGATGGCTACACCTTC. Protein sequence: CASSQVGTVGDGYTF.

This chain joins TRBV5-1 and TRBJ1-3; possible D gene TRBD1, 5 bases. V was trimmed by 6 bases and J by 1 base, leaving 26 bases between them. The CDR3 is made up of 19 amino acids. Germline V gives CDR1 SGHRS, CDR2 YFSETQ. Written as DNA, the CDR3 is TGCGCCAGCAATCCGGGGGGTCCCCGATTCCGCCCTTCTGGAAACACCATATATTTT. It translates to CASNPGGPRFRPSGNTIYF.

The sample holds one count of this clone. The V and J genes are TRBV10-3 and TRBJ1-2; D not resolved. This CDR3 has 12 residues. V lost 4 bases and J lost 3, with 6 bases in between. Per germline, CDR1 ENHRY and CDR2 SYGVKD. DNA for the CDR3: TGTGCCATCAGTGGGCAGGACTATGGCTACACCTTC. It encodes CAISGQDYGYTF.

The rearrangement joins TRBV27 to TRBJ2-5, with no clear D. V shed 5 bases and J shed 7 bases, with 20 bases lying between them. The CDR3 has 15 amino acids. CDR1 and CDR2 (germline): MNHEY, SMNVEV (reference sequence). This CDR3 is CASSVLSDPVGTQYF. In DNA, the CDR3 is TGTGCCAGCAGTGTATTAAGCGATCCAGTCGGGACCCAGTACTTC.

This clone has just one count. The chain couples TRBV6-1 to TRBJ2-3; the D gene is possibly TRBD1 (6 bases). The length of the CDR3 is 15 residues. V was shortened by 6 bases and J by 4 bases, with 17 bases between the two germline ends. Germline assignment: CDR1 MNHNS and CDR2 SASEGT. CDR3 sequence: CASRDQGFFADTQYF. CDR3 nucleotide sequence: TGTGCCAGCAGGGACCAGGGGTTTTTCGCAGATACGCAGTATTTT.

Details on this clone: A junction boundary mismatches the germline segment, possibly from a read error. The rearrangement joins TRBV29-1 to TRBJ2-7; D is possibly TRBD1 (6 bases). The CDR3 contains 14 residues. Germline V gene data show CDR1 as SQVTM and CDR2 as ANQGSEA. Here the CDR3 reads CSVEERGTIYEQYF. The CDR3 DNA reads as TGCAGCGTCGAAGAAAGGGGGACCATCTACGAGCAGTACTTC.

The DNA for the CDR3 is TGTGCCAGCAGTCGGACAGGACGGGTTTACACTGAAGCTTTCTTT. Its translation is CASSRTGRVYTEAFF. This rearrangement joins TRBV28 to TRBJ1-1, with 7 bases lining up with TRBD1. Unmatched junction bases numbered 9, after V lost 5 bases and J lost 3 bases. Germline V gene sequence: CDR1 MDHEN, CDR2 SYDVKM. The CDR3 totals 15 residues. The full variable domain, completed using reference TRBV28 and TRBJ1-1, is DVKVTQSSRYLVKRTGEKVFLECVQDMDHENMFWYRQDPGLGLRLIYFSYDVKMKEKGDIPEGYSVSREKKERFSLILESASTNQTSMYLCASSRTGRVYTEAFFGQGTRLTVV.

This clone showed up just once. This chain joins TRBV18 and TRBJ1-3; D ambiguous. V shed 2 bases and J shed 0 bases, with 20 bases lying between them. CDR3 length equals 19 residues. The germline gives CDR1 KGHSH, CDR2 LQKENI. Here the CDR3 reads CASSPYPSVKRDSGNTIYF. The CDR3 DNA reads as TGTGCCAGCTCACCATACCCGAGCGTGAAGCGAGACTCTGGAAACACCATATATTTT.

The count of this clone is one. The CDR3 protein is CASREQGLSYEQYF. The CDR3 coding sequence is TGTGCCAGCAGAGAGCAGGGTCTCTCCTACGAGCAGTACTTC. The chain has TRBV6-5 and TRBJ2-7, with D maybe TRBD1 (5 bases). Trimming removed 6 bases from V and 0 bases from J, with 12 bases in between. Germline V gene sequence: CDR1 MNHEY, CDR2 SVGAGI. The CDR3 extends over 14 amino acids.

The chain is built from TRBV5-5 and TRBJ2-7; possible D gene TRBD1, 7 bases. The V end lost 2 bases, the J end lost 7 bases, and 22 bases lay between the germline ends. Per the germline V gene, CDR1 is SGHKS and CDR2 is YYEKEE (reference sequence). There are 16 residues in the CDR3. DNA of the CDR3: TGTGCCAGCAGCTTACAGGTATTCGCAGGGGGGAAGGAGCAGTACTTC. This sequence encodes CASSLQVFAGGKEQYF.